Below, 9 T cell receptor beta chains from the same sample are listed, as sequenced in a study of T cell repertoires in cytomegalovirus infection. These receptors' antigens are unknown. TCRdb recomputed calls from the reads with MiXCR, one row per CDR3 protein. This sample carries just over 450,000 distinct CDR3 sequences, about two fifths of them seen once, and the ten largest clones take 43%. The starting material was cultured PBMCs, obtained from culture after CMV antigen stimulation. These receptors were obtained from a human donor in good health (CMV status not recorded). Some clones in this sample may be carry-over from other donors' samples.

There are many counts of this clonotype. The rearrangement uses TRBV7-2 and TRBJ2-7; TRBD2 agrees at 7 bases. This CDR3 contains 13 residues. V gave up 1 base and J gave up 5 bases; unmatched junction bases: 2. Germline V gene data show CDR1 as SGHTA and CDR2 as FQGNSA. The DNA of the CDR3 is TGTGCCAGCAGCTTAGGGACTAGGGACGAGCAGTACTTC. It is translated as CASSLGTRDEQYF.

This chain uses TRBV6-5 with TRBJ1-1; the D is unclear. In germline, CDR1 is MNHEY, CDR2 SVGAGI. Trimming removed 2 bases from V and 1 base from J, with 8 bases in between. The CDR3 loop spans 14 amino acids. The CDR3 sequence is CASSYRPQNTEAFF. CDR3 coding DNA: TGTGCCAGCAGTTACCGGCCTCAGAACACTGAAGCTTTCTTT.

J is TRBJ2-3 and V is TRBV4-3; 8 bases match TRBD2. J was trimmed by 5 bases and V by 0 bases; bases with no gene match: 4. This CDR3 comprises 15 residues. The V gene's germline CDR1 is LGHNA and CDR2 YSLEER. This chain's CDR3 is CASSQEVLAGDTQYF. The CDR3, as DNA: TGCGCCAGCAGCCAAGAGGTCCTAGCGGGAGATACGCAGTATTTT.

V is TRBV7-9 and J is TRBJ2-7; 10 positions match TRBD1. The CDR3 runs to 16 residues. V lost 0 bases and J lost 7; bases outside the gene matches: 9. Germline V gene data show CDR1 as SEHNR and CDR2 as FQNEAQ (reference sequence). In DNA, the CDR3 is TGTGCCAGCAGCTTAGCCCCGGGACAGGGGCAGGAAGAGCAGTACTTC. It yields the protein CASSLAPGQGQEEQYF.

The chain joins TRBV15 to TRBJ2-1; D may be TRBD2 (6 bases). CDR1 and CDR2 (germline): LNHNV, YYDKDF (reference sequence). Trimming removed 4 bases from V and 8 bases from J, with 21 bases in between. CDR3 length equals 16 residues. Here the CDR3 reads CATSTWGDFPNHEQFF. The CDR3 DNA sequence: TGTGCCACCAGCACCTGGGGGGACTTTCCGAACCATGAGCAGTTCTTC.

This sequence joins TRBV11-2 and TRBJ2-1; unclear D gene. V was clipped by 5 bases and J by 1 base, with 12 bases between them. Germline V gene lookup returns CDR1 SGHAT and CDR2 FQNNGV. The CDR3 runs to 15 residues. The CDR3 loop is CASSEAVGSYNEQFF. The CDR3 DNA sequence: TGTGCCAGCAGCGAGGCGGTAGGGTCCTACAATGAGCAGTTCTTC.

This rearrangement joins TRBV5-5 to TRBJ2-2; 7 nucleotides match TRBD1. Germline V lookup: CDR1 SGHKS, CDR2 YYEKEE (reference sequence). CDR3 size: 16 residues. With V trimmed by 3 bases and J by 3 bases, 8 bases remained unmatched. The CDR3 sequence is CASSSSTGAHTGELFF. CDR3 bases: TGTGCCAGCAGCTCCTCCACAGGGGCACACACCGGGGAGCTGTTTTTT.

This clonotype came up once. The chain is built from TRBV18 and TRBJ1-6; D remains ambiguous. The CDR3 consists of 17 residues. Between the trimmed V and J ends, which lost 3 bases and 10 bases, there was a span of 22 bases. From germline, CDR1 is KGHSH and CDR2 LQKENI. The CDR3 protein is CASSPARPTTGLSPLHF. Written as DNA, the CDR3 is TGTGCCAGCTCACCCGCACGGCCTACCACCGGGTTGTCACCCCTCCACTTT.

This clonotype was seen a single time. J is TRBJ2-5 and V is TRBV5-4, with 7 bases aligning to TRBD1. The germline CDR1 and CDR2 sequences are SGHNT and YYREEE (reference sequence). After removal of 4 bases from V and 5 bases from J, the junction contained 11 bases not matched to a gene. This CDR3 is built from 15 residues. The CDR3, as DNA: TGTGCCAGCAGCCCGGACAGGAGGAATGTGGAGACCCAGTACTTC. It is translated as CASSPDRRNVETQYF.